This entry describes one T cell receptor beta chain. Antigen specificity is unknown. Primed by a sample-barcoded 5' primer and a J-beta primer mix, a second PCR proceeded for about 6 to 12 cycles. In TCRdb, the 5' RACE reads were re-called with MiXCR into one record per CDR3 protein. Of hundreds of thousands of distinct CDR3 sequences listed, under 25% are singletons. Germline CDR1 is MDHEN and CDR2 is SYDVKM. The CDR3 is made up of 16 amino acids. Trimming took off 3 bases at V and 4 bases at J, with 15 bases between the two ends. The data stem from a study of blood T cells in healthy people across ages. Study conclusions and caveats: Older age went with lower TCR beta diversity per million T cells, in a roughly linear way.

Isolation per sample recovered at least 6.5 million PBMCs. The genes are TRBV28 and TRBJ1-4; D might be TRBD1 (6 bases). Input material: blood. This TCR was recovered from a man between 70 and 80 years old in good health. The CDR3 region has the DNA TGTGCCAGCAGTTTTATCAGGGGCCGGAGTAATGAAAAACTGTTTTTT. Its translation: CASSFIRGRSNEKLFF.